This T cell receptor (beta chain) is from a study of Graves' ophthalmopathy and Graves' hyperthyroidism (dated by TCRdb to between 2018 and 2020). At the level of the whole study: Peripheral blood was collected before any treatment was given, at the time of initial diagnosis. The study used signatures of the TCR beta repertoire to tell Graves' ophthalmopathy apart from Graves' hyperthyroidism and to predict which patients would progress to ophthalmopathy. In total, approximately 140 blood samples were TCR-sequenced: 43 ophthalmopathy, some 75 hyperthyroidism and around 17 hyperthyroidism-to-ophthalmopathy patients. A discovery set of 100 patients (under 45 ophthalmopathy, 55 to 65 stable hyperthyroidism) was enrolled to explore V-J signatures distinguishing ophthalmopathy from hyperthyroidism. The independent validation cohort included 18 hyperthyroidism patients plus 17 patients who later progressed from hyperthyroidism to ophthalmopathy. In about six hyperthyroidism patients, the T-cell repertoires found in thyroid tissue were compared with those found in blood. Following sampling, methimazole starting at 30 mg daily was administered to hyperthyroidism patients, and high-dose intravenous methylprednisolone was administered to ophthalmopathy patients. Study-wide conclusions, independent of this receptor: In validation, the model predicted ophthalmopathy progression with about 71% sensitivity and 72.22% specificity; some 13 predicted patients were CT-confirmed with GO in a median of roughly 6.8 months. No statistical method was used to predetermine the sample size, and group allocation was not hidden from the investigators. The 13-signature model separated ophthalmopathy from stable hyperthyroidism with approximately 90% sensitivity and around 81% specificity in cross-validation, and 80%/75% in the test set. Most of the expanded thyroid clonotypes with a frequency above 0.001 were also detected in blood, and it was suggested that the thyroid immune response may be reflected by blood repertoires.

For repertoire sequencing, TCR beta CDR3 regions were amplified from RNA transcripts. The first round of RT-PCR was done with HTBI primers and the Qiagen OneStep RT-PCR kit, and was followed by a second round of multiplex PCR, then size selection and purification. Libraries were sequenced paired-end with 100 bp reads on an Illumina HiSeq2000. In the source study's methods: SOAPnuke was used to process the reads, throwing out any read that had adapters, had uncalled bases, had a mean Phred below 15, or lacked an exact constant-primer or identifier match. COPE v1.2.5 was used to merge high-quality paired reads. Each unique nucleotide sequence was defined as a clonotype, and clonotypes were aligned to IMGT TRB V, D and J references with MiTCR v1.1. Analysis was restricted to V-J combinations with a frequency above 0.0001, which covered roughly 99% of repertoires. A TCR clonal expansion and chaos score per V-J combination was defined as the ratio of F50 clonal expansion to chaos observed in the TCRdist matrix. Welch's t-statistics and random forest were used to narrow the features down to 13 V-J combinations, which were then fed into a naive Bayes classifier. The Morisita-Horn index was used to measure how similar the thyroid and blood repertoires were. The public reads were reprocessed in TCRdb via fastp at Q25 and MiXCR, keeping in-frame beta chains. Each CDR3 protein appears once, grouped with its most common genes and DNA. The V and J calls reflect TCRdb's pipeline rather than the authors' work. The sample includes 740,000 or so distinct CDR3 sequences, with roughly 40% observed a single time. 44% of the sample is taken by the ten largest.

Spanning cysteine to phenylalanine, the CDR3 consists of 13 amino acids. Only CDR3 DNA is held: 39 bases, read in frame from base 1. Relative to germline, V is 0 bases shorter and J is 6 bases shorter, with 6 bases between their ends. From a lookup of the germline V gene (reference sequence), CDR1 and CDR2 are LNHDA and SQIVND. Ophthalmopathy patients were characterized by moderately to severely active disease, a Clinical Activity Score of at least 3, a NOSPECS grade of at least 4, and a disease duration under 3 months. Patients with other autoimmune diseases, uncontrolled infections, pregnancy or lactation were excluded from the study. Diagnosis relied on clinical symptoms, serum thyroxine, TRAb, thyroid ultrasound and orbital computed tomography. PBMCs were isolated from approximately 10 ml of fresh peripheral blood by Ficoll-Paque density gradient centrifugation. Total RNA was extracted using Trizol reagent, and RNA quality was checked on an Agilent 2100 Bioanalyzer.

This clonotype has a handful of counts. The target of this receptor is not known. Base qualities are missing; no much larger clone stands one base away. The chain couples TRBV19 to TRBJ1-5, with the D gene not clear enough to name. The sequence derives from an adult man with Graves' ophthalmopathy. The sequenced sample consisted of peripheral blood. Read as DNA, the sequence is TGTGCCAGTAGTATAGATAAGTTTCAGCCCCAGCATTTT. Its protein is CASSIDKFQPQHF.